This T cell receptor (beta chain) was profiled in a study of cytomegalovirus exposure and HLA in healthy donors. With 60 Vbeta and 13 Jbeta primers, the PCR was carried out. This table comes from immunoSEQ multiplex PCR, and its TCRdb copy is limited to in-frame clones, with some not included. The top ten clones hold about 1% of a sample with some 130,000 clones, 60% to 85% of them seen once. The CDR3 has 16 residues. Germline lookup yields CDR1 LGHNA and CDR2 YSLEER. Trimming stripped 0 bases from V and 1 base from J, with 13 bases between. Sequenced input: PBMCs. The clonotype was recovered from a young man in good health and CMV-seronegative. The V and J genes are TRBV4-3 and TRBJ2-7; D is possibly TRBD1 (6 bases). The CDR3 protein is CASSQDPGQLSYEQYF. CDR3 coding DNA: TGCGCCAGCAGCCAAGATCCCGGACAGCTTTCCTACGAGCAGTACTTC.